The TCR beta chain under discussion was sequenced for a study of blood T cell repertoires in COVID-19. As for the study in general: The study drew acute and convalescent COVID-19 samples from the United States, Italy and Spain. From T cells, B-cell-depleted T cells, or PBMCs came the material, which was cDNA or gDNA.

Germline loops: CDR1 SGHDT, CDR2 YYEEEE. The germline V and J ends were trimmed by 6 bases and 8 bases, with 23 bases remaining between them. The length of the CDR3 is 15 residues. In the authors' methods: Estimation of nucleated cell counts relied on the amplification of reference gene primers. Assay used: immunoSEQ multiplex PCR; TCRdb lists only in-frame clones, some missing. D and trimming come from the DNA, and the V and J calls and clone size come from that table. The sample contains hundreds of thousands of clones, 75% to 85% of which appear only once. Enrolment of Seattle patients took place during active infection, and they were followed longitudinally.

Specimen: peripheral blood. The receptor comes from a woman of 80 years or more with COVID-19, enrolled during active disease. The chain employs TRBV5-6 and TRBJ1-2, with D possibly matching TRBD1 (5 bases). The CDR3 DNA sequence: TGTGCCAGCACCTTCCGGGGGGGTGAAGTTGCGGGCTACACCTTC. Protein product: CASTFRGGEVAGYTF.